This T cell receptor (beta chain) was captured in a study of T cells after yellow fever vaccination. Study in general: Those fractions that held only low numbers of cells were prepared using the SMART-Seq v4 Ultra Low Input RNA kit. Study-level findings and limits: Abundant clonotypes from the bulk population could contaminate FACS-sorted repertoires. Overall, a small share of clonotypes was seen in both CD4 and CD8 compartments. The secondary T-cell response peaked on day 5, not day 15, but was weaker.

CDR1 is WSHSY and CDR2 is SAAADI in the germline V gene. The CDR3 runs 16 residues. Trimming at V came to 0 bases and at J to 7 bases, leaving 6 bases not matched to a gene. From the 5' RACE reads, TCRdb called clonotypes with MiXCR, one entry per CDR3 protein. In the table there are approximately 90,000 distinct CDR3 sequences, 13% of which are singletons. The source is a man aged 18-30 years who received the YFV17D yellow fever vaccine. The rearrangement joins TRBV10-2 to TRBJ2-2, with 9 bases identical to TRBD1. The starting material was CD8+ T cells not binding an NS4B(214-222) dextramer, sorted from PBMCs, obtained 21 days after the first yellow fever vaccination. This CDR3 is CASSESGDRGFGELFF. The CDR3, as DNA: TGCGCCAGCAGTGAGTCAGGAGACAGGGGGTTCGGGGAGCTGTTTTTT.